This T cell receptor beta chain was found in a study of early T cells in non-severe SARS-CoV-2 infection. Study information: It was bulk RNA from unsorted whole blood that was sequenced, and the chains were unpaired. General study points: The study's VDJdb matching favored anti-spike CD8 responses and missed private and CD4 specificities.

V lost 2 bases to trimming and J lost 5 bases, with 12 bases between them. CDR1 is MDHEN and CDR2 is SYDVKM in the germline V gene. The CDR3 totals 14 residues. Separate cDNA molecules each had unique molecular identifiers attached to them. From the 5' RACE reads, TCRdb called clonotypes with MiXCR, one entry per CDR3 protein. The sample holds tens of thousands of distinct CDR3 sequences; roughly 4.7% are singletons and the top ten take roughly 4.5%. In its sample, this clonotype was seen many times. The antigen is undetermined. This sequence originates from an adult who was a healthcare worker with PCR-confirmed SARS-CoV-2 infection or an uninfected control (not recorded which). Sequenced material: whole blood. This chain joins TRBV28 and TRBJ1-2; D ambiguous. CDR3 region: CASSLLGPSYGYTF. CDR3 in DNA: TGTGCCAGCAGTTTACTTGGGCCTAGTTATGGCTACACCTTC.